This T cell receptor beta chain appears in the sequencing data of a study of blood T cell repertoires in COVID-19 (TCRdb year 2020). Broadly, across the study: Samples from collaborators originated in the United States, Italy and Spain and spanned both the acute and convalescent phases of COVID-19. A de-identified subject ID, COVID-19 status, age in years and sex were almost always included in the sample metadata. Where available, HLA class I and class II types were taken from metadata supplied by the sample provider and were not determined by assay-based typing. Samples came from the ongoing ImmuneRACE study (first 160 participants) plus 1,254 subjects from 6 global collaborators. The repertoires were released in a freely available public database meant as a resource for research on the immune response to SARS-CoV-2. The material from the prospective study consisted of cDNA or gDNA derived from T cells, B-cell-depleted T cells, or PBMCs. Deeply sampled blood TCRbeta repertoires from subjects exposed to, actively infected with, or recovered from COVID-19 were included in the dataset.

Enrolling through a virtual design, the prospective study's participants ranged in age from roughly 18 to 89 years and lived across more than 20 United States geographic areas. In the prospective study, cohorts were assigned on the basis of participant-reported clinical history obtained from a screening survey and a study questionnaire. Recovered participants in ImmuneRACE Cohort 3 were defined by two consecutive negative NP/OP PCR tests, clearance by a healthcare professional, or resolution of symptoms. In the prospective study, whole blood, serum and a nasopharyngeal or oropharyngeal swab were collected from each participant by mobile phlebotomists. Over an approximately two-month period, participants in the prospective study had the option of providing additional blood draws and questionnaires. Blood samples from the prospective study were shipped frozen or at room temperature prior to DNA extraction.

What the research found in general, with its limitations: How much clinical and demographic metadata was included differed by source and by participant, and the metadata was provided uncurated.

As for this clone: It lacks a known antigen. Per-base quality was not reported, and no clone a single base away is much larger than it.

For CDR1 and CDR2, the germline V gene lists SGHDT and YYEEEE. V has 0 bases trimmed and J has 0 bases trimmed; junction bases matching no gene number 2. The CDR3 measures 15 amino acids from cysteine to phenylalanine. The retained sequence is limited to the CDR3, 45 bases, with the frame set at the first base. The immunoSEQ Assay, a bias-controlled multiplex PCR, was used to amplify TCRbeta CDR3 regions from genomic DNA. On the authors' methods: Within the assay, amplification of reference gene primers was used to estimate how many nucleated cells each sample contained. To quantify the absolute abundance of each unique TCRbeta CDR3 rearrangement, sequence reads were collapsed and filtered. For each sample, productive Simpson clonality was calculated as the square root of Simpson's diversity index across productive rearrangements. Sourced from immuneACCESS, this table was stored by TCRdb with only in-frame sequences that have V and J called. A share of the clones is absent; for the studies checked, an unresolved V gene accounts for under half, and the remainder has no known explanation. V, J and clone size are those of that table, while D and trimming were read from the DNA. Counted in this sample were 290,000 or so clones; approximately 92% of them appeared once. The biggest ten clones account for roughly 1.1% of the sample.

This TCR was recovered from a woman in her twenties or thirties who had recovered from COVID-19. Rearrangement joined TRBV5-6 to TRBJ1-2; TRBD1 aligns with 7 central bases. The specimen was PBMCs or T cells enriched from blood (not recorded which). The CDR3 corresponds to CASSLGQGANYGYTF. Here is the DNA: TGTGCCAGCAGCTTGGGACAGGGAGCTAACTATGGCTACACCTTC. Supplemented by the reference TRBV5-6 and TRBJ1-2 proteins around the CDR3, the complete variable domain is DAGVTQSPTHLIKTRGQQVTLRCSPKSGHDTVSWYQQALGQGPQFIFQYYEEEERQRGNFPDRFSGHQFPNYSSELNVNALLLGDSALYLCASSLGQGANYGYTFGSGTRLTVV.